This T cell receptor (beta chain) was retrieved from a study of blood T cell repertoires in COVID-19 (dated by TCRdb to 2020 to 2022). For the wider study: Samples from collaborators originated in the United States, Italy and Spain and spanned both the acute and convalescent phases of COVID-19. Samples were obtained from the ongoing ImmuneRACE study (first 160 participants) and from over a thousand subjects provided by 6 global collaborators. The repertoires were released in a freely available public database meant as a resource for research on the immune response to SARS-CoV-2. The material from the prospective study consisted of cDNA or gDNA derived from T cells, B-cell-depleted T cells, or PBMCs. A de-identified subject ID, COVID-19 status, age in years and sex were almost always included in the sample metadata. HLA class I and class II types, where available, came from metadata supplied by the sample provider rather than from assay-based typing. Subjects who had been exposed to COVID-19, were actively infected with it, or had recovered from it provided the deeply sampled blood TCRbeta repertoires that made up the dataset. Summary of the overall study and its limitations: How much clinical and demographic metadata was included differed by source and by participant, and the metadata was provided uncurated.

TCRbeta CDR3 regions were amplified from genomic DNA by means of the immunoSEQ Assay, a bias-controlled multiplex PCR. In the authors' own workflow: Nucleated cell counts per sample were estimated from amplification of reference gene primers within the assay. To quantify the absolute abundance of each unique TCRbeta CDR3 rearrangement, sequence reads were collapsed and filtered. For each sample, productive Simpson clonality was calculated as the square root of Simpson's diversity index across productive rearrangements. Held by TCRdb, this immuneACCESS table contains in-frame sequences only and omits some clones. Under half of the omission traces to an unresolved V gene where checked; the cause of the rest is unknown. V and J calls plus clone size are reproduced from that table; the DNA served to infer D and trimming. The sample data list around 150,000 clones, and around 80% of these were observed just once. 3% to 3.5% of the sample belongs to the ten largest clones.

With regard to this clone: Its recognized antigen is unknown. Base quality data are lacking; no much larger clone is found one base away.

The CDR3 measures 16 amino acids from cysteine to phenylalanine. Of all the DNA, just the CDR3 is kept, 48 bases in frame from base 1. Per the germline V gene, SGHRS is the CDR1 and YFSETQ is the CDR2. Trimming leaves V shorter by 3 bases and J shorter by 0 bases, with the junction holding 5 bases beyond the gene matches. Enrolling through a virtual design, the prospective study's participants ranged in age from roughly 18 to 95 years and lived across around 25 United States geographic areas. In the prospective study, participants were assigned to cohorts based on the clinical history participants reported in a screening survey and a study questionnaire. Recovered participants in ImmuneRACE Cohort 3 were defined as having two consecutive negative NP/OP PCR tests, clearance from a healthcare professional, or resolution of symptoms. In the prospective study, mobile phlebotomists collected whole blood, serum and a nasopharyngeal or oropharyngeal swab from each participant. Additional blood draws and questionnaires over an approximately two-month period could optionally be provided by prospective study participants. Blood samples from the prospective study were shipped frozen or at room temperature prior to DNA extraction.

The sequence joins TRBV5-1 to TRBJ2-3, and 9 junction bases match TRBD1. The sequenced material came from PBMCs or T cells enriched from blood (not recorded which). The sequence was collected from a woman aged 60-70 years who had recovered from COVID-19. CDR3 sequence: CASSYTGTGSTDTQYF. In nucleotide form, the sequence is TGCGCCAGCAGCTACACCGGGACAGGGAGCACAGATACGCAGTATTTT.